This entry lists 10 T cell receptor beta chains sequenced from one sample in a study of shared clonotypes between healthy human individuals (dated by TCRdb to the early 2020s). CD8 naive samples consisted of CD45RO-negative cells that were positively selected for CCR7, yielding a CD45RA+CCR7+ population without TemRA cells. To prepare the library, the immunoSEQ multiplex PCR assay was applied. What TCRdb holds here is the immuneACCESS table cut down to in-frame rearrangements. Part of the clones is not present; checked against another copy, under half of the missing clones reflect an unresolved V gene, and the others are unexplained. The sample table shows around 1,900,000 clones, and around 93% are seen once. The ten largest clones capture around 1.7% of the sample. Sequencing was performed on naive CD8+ T cells from PBMCs. The cell subset or site label of this sample denotes: CD45RA+CCR7+. The receptors shown here come from a man between 18 and 29 years old in good health. Some clones in this sample may be carry-over from other donors' samples.

This clone appeared once. Other DNA sequences within the sample encode an identical CDR3. The CDR3 sequence is CASSLESYEQYF. The CDR3 bases are TGTGCCAGCAGCCTCGAAAGCTACGAGCAGTACTTC. The gene calls are TRBV7-2 and TRBJ2-7, with D unresolved. This CDR3 is built from 12 residues. Germline V gene sequence: CDR1 SGHTA, CDR2 FQGNSA. V was shortened by 5 bases and J by 3 bases, with 8 bases between the two germline ends.

This rearrangement joins TRBV9 to TRBJ2-7; TRBD1 aligns across 10 bases. The trim removed 3 bases at V and 2 bases at J, leaving 14 bases unmatched. There are 18 residues in the CDR3. In germline, CDR1 is SGDLS, CDR2 YYNGEE. The CDR3 DNA sequence: TGTGCCAGCAGCGCCGCTACAGACGGGACAGGGGACCCCTACGAGCAGTACTTC. This gives the protein CASSAATDGTGDPYEQYF.

The CDR3 DNA reads TGTGCCAGCAGTGAGGTCTGGGGACAAGATACGCAGTATTTT. Protein: CASSEVWGQDTQYF. The V and J genes are TRBV2 and TRBJ2-3, with D perhaps TRBD1 (6 bases). The V end lost 3 bases, the J end lost 5 bases, and 12 bases lay between the germline ends. This CDR3 region has 14 residues. From germline, CDR1 is SNHLY and CDR2 FYNNEI. Together with reference TRBV2 and TRBJ2-3, the CDR3 gives the full variable domain: EPEVTQTPSHQVTQMGQEVILRCVPISNHLYFYWYRQILGQKVEFLVSFYNNEISEKSEIFDDQFSVERPDGSNFTLKIRSTKLEDSAMYFCASSEVWGQDTQYFGPGTRLTVL.

V usage is TRBV5-1 and J usage is TRBJ2-1, with 8 bases matching TRBD1. Germline V lookup: CDR1 SGHRS, CDR2 YFSETQ. J gave up 7 bases and V 5 bases, and 8 bases lay outside the gene matches. The CDR3 consists of 14 residues. The CDR3 loop is CASRKDRGENEQFF. DNA for the CDR3: TGCGCCAGCAGAAAAGACAGGGGTGAGAATGAGCAGTTCTTC.

The sample holds a few counts of this clone. The chain has TRBV5-6 and TRBJ2-7; no reliable D call. The V and J ends lost 4 bases and 2 bases respectively, with 13 bases between them. CDR3 length: 14 amino acids. Germline V lookup: CDR1 SGHDT, CDR2 YYEEEE. The CDR3 nucleotides read TGTGCCAGCAGCCCGCGGCAGCCTACCTACGAGCAGTACTTC. Protein sequence: CASSPRQPTYEQYF.

This chain joins TRBV6-5 and TRBJ2-1; tentative D call: TRBD2 (6 bases). The CDR3 sequence is 13 residues long. V was cut by 8 bases and J by 4 bases, with 12 bases left in between. Germline-derived CDR1 and CDR2 are MNHEY and SVGAGI. CDR3 sequence: CASGGIGYNEQFF. The CDR3 DNA follows: TGTGCCAGCGGGGGGATAGGGTACAATGAGCAGTTCTTC.

This chain connects TRBV28 to TRBJ2-1, with D hard to call. CDR3 length: 16 amino acids. Trimming shortened V by 1 base and J by 2 bases, and 12 bases separated the two germline ends. The germline V gene has CDR1 MDHEN and CDR2 SYDVKM. The CDR3 region is CASSLFSGSTYNEQFF. CDR3 DNA sequence: TGTGCCAGCAGTTTATTTTCAGGATCAACCTACAATGAGCAGTTCTTC.

The V and J genes are TRBV7-8 and TRBJ1-2; maybe TRBD1 (6 bases). The V gene's germline CDR1 is SGHVS and CDR2 FQNEAQ. This CDR3 has 14 amino acids. The V and J ends lost 5 bases and 2 bases respectively, with 12 bases between them. The CDR3 sequence is CASSTSTGNYGYTF. CDR3 DNA sequence: TGTGCCAGCAGCACGAGTACAGGGAACTATGGCTACACCTTC.

This clone was detected once. The genes are TRBV6-5 and TRBJ1-1; tentatively, D is TRBD1 (5 bases). The V end lost 6 bases, the J end lost 11 bases, and 13 bases lay between the germline ends. The CDR3 spans 11 residues. Germline V CDR1 and CDR2: MNHEY, SVGAGI. The CDR3 is CASSQGPEAFF. The CDR3 DNA is TGTGCCAGCAGCCAGGGACCAGAGGCTTTCTTT.

This sequence joins TRBV6-5 and TRBJ1-5; D is unclear. This CDR3 region has 13 residues. Germline CDR1 reads MNHEY; CDR2 reads SVGAGI. The V gene lost 2 bases and the J gene lost 2 bases, with 4 bases spanning the gap. The CDR3 DNA reads as TGTGCCAGCAGTTACGATGGCAATCAGCCCCAGCATTTT. Its protein product is CASSYDGNQPQHF.